This passage covers 25 T cell receptor beta chains from one sample sequenced in a study of cytomegalovirus exposure and HLA in healthy donors. Researchers ran the PCR with 60 Vbeta and 13 Jbeta primers. The assay was immunoSEQ multiplex PCR, and TCRdb's table has in-frame clones only and misses some. The sample lists about 160,000 clones, over 65% occurring once. Sequencing was done on a sample of PBMCs. These receptors were collected from a woman in her thirties or forties in good health and CMV-seronegative.

V gene TRBV18 combines with J gene TRBJ1-1, with TRBD1 matching over 9 bases. Germline CDR1 is KGHSH and CDR2 is LQKENI. The CDR3 runs to 14 residues. Germline trimming cut 4 bases from V and 7 bases from J; bases unmatched to any gene: 7. CDR3 in amino acids: CASSLDRGAVEAFF. The CDR3 DNA is TGTGCCAGCTCACTTGACAGGGGGGCGGTTGAAGCTTTCTTT.

The genes are TRBV7-8 and TRBJ1-5; D gene unclear. This CDR3 contains 16 residues. CDR1 and CDR2 (germline): SGHVS, FQNEAQ. The ends were cut back, 1 base at V and 11 bases at J, with 21 bases in the middle. The CDR3 bases are TGTGCCAGCAGCTTAGTAATCGGGCGGAGGAATGAGGCCCAGCATTTT. Amino acids: CASSLVIGRRNEAQHF.

J is TRBJ1-6 and V is TRBV19; possibly TRBD1 for D (6 bases). The V gene's germline CDR1 is LNHDA and CDR2 SQIVND (reference sequence). The CDR3 is 13 residues long. The germline V and J ends were trimmed by 5 bases and 7 bases, with 9 bases remaining between them. The CDR3 reads CASSSTGNSPLHF. The CDR3 DNA sequence: TGTGCCAGTAGTTCCACAGGGAATTCACCCCTCCACTTT.

This clone was observed once. This sequence joins TRBV5-5 and TRBJ2-5, with 10 bases aligning to TRBD1. J lost 11 bases, V lost 1 base, and 11 bases had no gene match. The CDR3 covers 15 residues. Germline-derived CDR1 and CDR2 are SGHKS and YYEKEE (reference sequence). The CDR3 here is CASSLRTGGVGEQYF. DNA of the CDR3: TGTGCCAGCAGCTTGCGGACAGGGGGAGTGGGTGAGCAGTACTTC.

In this sample, this clone turned up once. The chain carries TRBV15 and TRBJ1-4; 9 nucleotides agree with TRBD1. Germline V lookup: CDR1 LNHNV, CDR2 YYDKDF (reference sequence). This CDR3 region has 16 residues. Trimming cost V 0 bases and J 5 bases; bases outside gene matches: 4. CDR3 DNA sequence: TGTGCCACCAGCAGAGATCCCGGGACAGGGAATGAAAAACTGTTTTTT. Protein product: CATSRDPGTGNEKLFF. The entire variable domain, with the rest obtained from reference TRBV15 and TRBJ1-4, is as follows: DAMVIQNPRYQVTQFGKPVTLSCSQTLNHNVMYWYQQKSSQAPKLLFHYYDKDFNNEADTPDNFQSRRPNTSFCFLDIRSPGLGDTAMYLCATSRDPGTGNEKLFFGSGTQLSVL.

The chain combines TRBV5-1 with TRBJ1-6; D is undetermined. CDR1 and CDR2 from the germline V gene are SGHRS and YFSETQ. The length of the CDR3 is 15 residues. V lost 0 bases and J lost 1, with 5 bases in between. CDR3 sequence (DNA): TGCGCCAGCAGCTTGGAAGAGTCCTATAATTCACCCCTCCACTTT. Encoded protein: CASSLEESYNSPLHF.

The V and J genes are TRBV6-5 and TRBJ1-1; D might be TRBD1 (5 bases). V was pared by 6 bases and J by 3 bases, with 17 bases between. Per the germline V gene, CDR1 is MNHEY and CDR2 is SVGAGI. The CDR3 is made up of 15 amino acids. CDR3 residues: CASRGMGRRHTEAFF. Here the CDR3 DNA reads TGTGCCAGCAGGGGTATGGGGCGTAGGCACACTGAAGCTTTCTTT.

V is TRBV5-1 and J is TRBJ2-3, with a weak D call TRBD1 (6 bases). Deletions cut 5 bases from V and 1 base from J, with 11 bases between. In germline, CDR1 is SGHRS, CDR2 YFSETQ. CDR3 length: 14 amino acids. In nucleotides, the CDR3 is TGCGCCAGCAGTCAGGGGACCGGCACAGATACGCAGTATTTT. Amino acid sequence: CASSQGTGTDTQYF.

This rearrangement joins TRBV6-4 to TRBJ1-2, with 8 bases that match TRBD1. Germline V gene sequence: CDR1 MRHNA, CDR2 SNTAGT. The CDR3 is made up of 14 amino acids. V lost 4 bases to trimming and J lost 8 bases; unmatched junction nucleotides: 9. This chain's CDR3 is CASSVPPGGRGYTF. As DNA, the CDR3 is TGTGCCAGCAGTGTCCCCCCAGGGGGCCGGGGCTACACCTTC.

The sample holds a few counts of this clone. This chain links TRBV6-1 with TRBJ2-5; TRBD2 matches 8 bases. CDR3 length: 14 residues. V gave up 2 bases and J gave up 5 bases; unmatched junction bases: 4. CDR1 and CDR2 from the germline V gene are MNHNS and SASEGT. CDR3 in amino acids: CASSERAGDETQYF. For the CDR3, the DNA is TGTGCCAGCAGTGAACGAGCGGGGGACGAGACCCAGTACTTC.

The J gene is TRBJ1-5, the V gene TRBV6-1; D call uncertain. The CDR3 consists of 15 residues. V was pared by 5 bases and J by 0 bases, with 11 bases between. Germline CDR1 is MNHNS and CDR2 is SASEGT. The CDR3 here is CASSSYRSSNQPQHF. The CDR3 bases are TGTGCCAGCAGTTCTTACAGAAGTAGCAATCAGCCCCAGCATTTT.

This chain joins TRBV5-1 and TRBJ1-2, with unresolved D. CDR1 and CDR2 (germline): SGHRS, YFSETQ. The CDR3 covers 14 residues. V was shortened by 0 bases and J by 0 bases, with 6 bases between the two germline ends. The chain's CDR3 is CASSLDSSNYGYTF. CDR3 sequence (DNA): TGCGCCAGCAGCTTGGATTCCTCTAACTATGGCTACACCTTC.

CDR3 amino acids: CASRGIAGEQYF. Here the CDR3 DNA reads TGCGCCAGCCGCGGGATTGCGGGGGAGCAGTACTTC. The chain employs TRBV4-1 and TRBJ2-7, with TRBD2 as a possible D gene (6 bases). The CDR3 totals 12 residues. Trimming pared 8 bases from V and 7 bases from J, leaving 15 bases between. The germline V gene has CDR1 MGHRA and CDR2 YSYEKL.

This clone came up a few times. The chain is built from TRBV5-6 and TRBJ2-3; 7 bases match TRBD2. There are 17 residues in the CDR3. J was trimmed by 0 bases and V by 4 bases; bases with no gene match: 11. Germline V gene lookup returns CDR1 SGHDT and CDR2 YYEEEE. The CDR3 bases are TGTGCCAGCAGCGCGCGGGGGTTGTCCCCTAGCACAGATACGCAGTATTTT. As protein: CASSARGLSPSTDTQYF.

The chain has TRBV28 and TRBJ2-3; TRBD1 matches 10 bases. Germline trimming cut 3 bases from V and 3 bases from J; bases unmatched to any gene: 12. The CDR3 length is 18 residues. In germline, CDR1 is MDHEN, CDR2 SYDVKM. CDR3 coding DNA: TGTGCCAGCAGTTTCACAGGGATGGGGACAGGGGTTACAGATACGCAGTATTTT. This gives the protein CASSFTGMGTGVTDTQYF.

The J gene is TRBJ1-4, the V gene TRBV5-1, with a tentative D call TRBD1 (6 bases). V was cut by 3 bases and J by 4 bases, with 13 bases left in between. Germline lookup yields CDR1 SGHRS and CDR2 YFSETQ. The CDR3 consists of 15 residues. The CDR3 loop reads CASSSRGQINEKLFF. CDR3 DNA: TGCGCCAGCAGCTCCCGAGGACAGATTAATGAAAAACTGTTTTTT. The full variable domain, in which reference TRBV5-1 and TRBJ1-4 provide the parts outside the CDR3, is KAGVTQTPRYLIKTRGQQVTLSCSPISGHRSVSWYQQTPGQGLQFLFEYFSETQRNKGNFPGRFSGRQFSNSRSEMNVSTLELGDSALYLCASSSRGQINEKLFFGSGTQLSVL.

The rearrangement joins TRBV18 to TRBJ2-6; possible D gene TRBD2, 5 bases. Germline CDR1 reads KGHSH; CDR2 reads LQKENI. Trimming shortened V by 6 bases and J by 4 bases, and 10 bases separated the two germline ends. The CDR3 consists of 14 residues. CDR3 sequence: CASSPRGGANVLTF. For the CDR3, the DNA is TGTGCCAGCTCCCCTCGCGGGGGGGCCAACGTCCTGACTTTC.

The chain has TRBV6-6 and TRBJ1-1; D possibly corresponds to TRBD1 (5 bases). The V end was cut by 7 bases, the J end by 3 bases, with 21 bases between. This CDR3 is built from 16 residues. Germline CDR1 reads MNHNY; CDR2 reads SVGAGI (reference sequence). CDR3 sequence: CASNPRGGFGHTEAFF. The CDR3 nucleotides are TGTGCCAGCAACCCAAGGGGAGGGTTCGGACACACTGAAGCTTTCTTT.

V is TRBV6-4 and J is TRBJ2-3; TRBD2 aligns across 13 bases. J was trimmed by 4 bases and V by 4 bases; bases with no gene match: 5. Germline CDR1 reads MRHNA; CDR2 reads SNTAGT. The CDR3 covers 16 residues. Here the CDR3 DNA reads TGTGCCAGCAGTGTCCAGACTAGCGGGGGGTCAGATACGCAGTATTTT. This encodes CASSVQTSGGSDTQYF.

The CDR3 DNA reads TGTGCCAGCAGCTTCAGTTACGGGGAGCTGTTTTTT. This codes for CASSFSYGELFF. The rearrangement links TRBV7-9 to TRBJ2-2, with no clear D. V lost 3 bases to trimming and J lost 7 bases, with 6 bases between them. The germline gives CDR1 SEHNR, CDR2 FQNEAQ (reference sequence). The CDR3 runs 12 residues. Complete variable domain (other parts from reference TRBV7-9 and TRBJ2-2): DTGVSQNPRHKITKRGQNVTFRCDPISEHNRLYWYRQTLGQGPEFLTYFQNEAQLEKSRLLSDRFSAERPKGSFSTLEIQRTEQGDSAMYLCASSFSYGELFFGEGSRLTVL.

The chain uses TRBV29-1 and TRBJ2-7; possibly TRBD1 for D (6 bases). CDR1 is SQVTM and CDR2 is ANQGSEA in the germline V gene. V gave up 5 bases and J gave up 5 bases, with 16 bases separating them. The CDR3 covers 13 residues. The CDR3 reads CSVRRDIQHEQYF. As DNA, the CDR3 is TGCAGCGTTAGACGGGACATACAGCACGAGCAGTACTTC.

The chain carries TRBV6-5 and TRBJ1-6; D might be TRBD1 (6 bases). Germline CDR1 reads MNHEY; CDR2 reads SVGAGI. This CDR3 has 15 residues. The V end lost 6 bases, the J end lost 5 bases, and 14 bases lay between the germline ends. CDR3 sequence: CASSHRALNNSPLHF. CDR3 nucleotides: TGTGCCAGCAGCCACAGGGCGCTTAATAATTCACCCCTCCACTTT.

The V call is TRBV7-9, the J call TRBJ1-2, with TRBD1 matching 9 bases. Trimming removed 5 bases from V and 3 bases from J; junction bases left unmatched: 7. The CDR3 spans 15 residues. Germline CDR1 SEHNR, CDR2 FQNEAQ (reference sequence). CDR3 in amino acids: CASSRGTGPYYGYTF. CDR3 bases: TGTGCCAGCAGCCGTGGGACAGGGCCATACTATGGCTACACCTTC.

This chain joins TRBV19 and TRBJ1-4, with 8 bases identical to TRBD1. V was pared by 3 bases and J by 4 bases, with 4 bases of the junction left unmatched. Germline loops: CDR1 LNHDA, CDR2 SQIVND (reference sequence). This CDR3 contains 15 residues. CDR3 sequence reads: CASSMDRVGNEKLFF. In DNA, the CDR3 is TGTGCCAGTAGTATGGACAGGGTCGGTAATGAAAAACTGTTTTTT. The entire variable domain, with the rest obtained from reference TRBV19 and TRBJ1-4, is as follows: DGGITQSPKYLFRKEGQNVTLSCEQNLNHDAMYWYRQDPGQGLRLIYYSQIVNDFQKGDIAEGYSVSREKKESFPLTVTSAQKNPTAFYLCASSMDRVGNEKLFFGSGTQLSVL.

The chain couples TRBV7-9 to TRBJ2-5; D might be TRBD1 (6 bases). This CDR3 spans 15 amino acids. From germline, CDR1 is SEHNR and CDR2 FQNEAQ (reference sequence). V lost 4 bases to trimming and J lost 2 bases, with 14 bases between them. The CDR3 coding sequence is TGTGCCAGCAGCTCTATTTTGGACAGTCAAGAGACCCAGTACTTC. Protein product: CASSSILDSQETQYF.